The 22 T cell receptor beta chains given below trace back to one sample, sequenced in a study of spatial heterogeneity in lung cancer (dated by TCRdb to between 2017 and 2020). The method behind the library was 5' RACE. The sequencer listed for this sample is NextSeq 500. The raw public reads went through TCRdb reprocessing: fastp at Q25, MiXCR clone calling, in-frame beta chains kept. A single entry per CDR3 protein holds the most common genes and DNA from its merged rows. The sample table contains nearly 80,000 distinct CDR3 sequences; only one count was recorded for around 7.3% of them. 6.5% to 8.5% of the sample is in the top ten clones. The sample's time point label, decoded: sample taken at primary tumor resection. Sequenced material: PBMCs, taken at surgery. These receptors all stem from a male donor with early-stage non-small cell lung cancer.

Ten or more counts support this clonotype. The V and J genes are TRBV4-3 and TRBJ1-1; D is uncertain. Germline CDR1 LGHNA, CDR2 YSLEER. Trimming left V 2 bases short and J 0 bases short, with 4 bases between. This CDR3 is built from 13 residues. The CDR3 loop reads CASSQYLNTEAFF. CDR3 sequence (DNA): TGCGCCAGCAGCCAATACTTGAACACTGAAGCTTTCTTT.

This clonotype was observed many times. This chain connects TRBV5-1 to TRBJ2-2; D is unclear. This CDR3 has 13 amino acids. From germline, CDR1 is SGHRS and CDR2 YFSETQ. Trimming shortened V by 0 bases and J by 7 bases, and 7 bases separated the two germline ends. This chain's CDR3 is CASSLGVGGELFF. The CDR3 region has the DNA TGCGCCAGCAGCTTGGGTGTTGGCGGGGAGCTGTTTTTT. Full variable domain (outside the CDR3, taken from reference TRBV5-1 and TRBJ2-2): KAGVTQTPRYLIKTRGQQVTLSCSPISGHRSVSWYQQTPGQGLQFLFEYFSETQRNKGNFPGRFSGRQFSNSRSEMNVSTLELGDSALYLCASSLGVGGELFFGEGSRLTVL.

This clonotype was observed many times. V gene TRBV7-2 combines with J gene TRBJ2-3; D remains unclear. Germline V CDR1 and CDR2: SGHTA, FQGNSA. V lost 7 bases, J lost 0 bases, and 11 bases lay in between. This CDR3 has 14 residues. The CDR3 region has the DNA TGTGCCAGCACAAGACCGATCAGCACAGATACGCAGTATTTT. Residues: CASTRPISTDTQYF.

This clonotype has a handful of counts. The J gene is TRBJ2-7, the V gene TRBV2; D possibly matches TRBD1 or TRBD2 (5 bases each). Germline V gene lookup returns CDR1 SNHLY and CDR2 FYNNEI. V was clipped by 6 bases and J by 0 bases, with 12 bases between them. CDR3 size: 14 residues. In nucleotides, the CDR3 is TGTGCCAGCAGAGACCAGGGACCCTCCTACGAGCAGTACTTC. Amino acids: CASRDQGPSYEQYF.

In the case of this clonotype: A clone one base away is much larger, so this may be a read error. The rearrangement uses TRBV6-2 or TRBV6-3 and TRBJ2-7; weak D call: TRBD2 (5 bases). Germline CDR1 reads MNHEY; CDR2 reads SVGEGT. This CDR3 comprises 15 residues. Trimming took 10 bases from V and 2 from J, leaving 21 bases between them. This CDR3 is CANSTVRGFPYEQYF. The CDR3, as DNA: TGTGCCAACAGCACGGTCCGGGGATTCCCCTACGAGCAGTACTTC.

The chain combines TRBV5-1 with TRBJ1-2; 10 bases agree with TRBD1. Germline trimming cut 4 bases from V and 5 bases from J; bases unmatched to any gene: 8. CDR3 size: 15 residues. The germline CDR1 and CDR2 sequences are SGHRS and YFSETQ. The CDR3 region is CASSTETGGAYGYTF. The CDR3, as DNA: TGCGCCAGCAGCACTGAGACAGGGGGCGCTTATGGCTACACCTTC.

The genes are TRBV12-3 or TRBV12-4 and TRBJ1-6; D remains unclear. The CDR3 has 14 residues. The ends were cut back, 3 bases at V and 6 bases at J, with 9 bases in the middle. CDR3 amino acids: CASSFAAINSPLHF. The CDR3 DNA sequence: TGTGCCAGCAGTTTTGCTGCCATTAATTCACCCCTCCACTTT.

This clonotype showed up many times. The rearrangement joins TRBV19 to TRBJ2-1, with 10 bases identical to TRBD2. The CDR3 extends over 14 amino acids. CDR1 and CDR2 from the germline V gene are LNHDA and SQIVND (reference sequence). The J segment lost 9 bases and the V segment lost 3 bases, leaving 5 bases of the junction unmatched. In nucleotides, the CDR3 is TGTGCCAGTAGTATTCTAGCGGGAGTCGGTGAGCAGTTCTTC. Translation: CASSILAGVGEQFF.

This clonotype was counted many times. Here the CDR3 reads CASSQDRGSEAFF. CDR3 bases: TGCGCCAGCAGCCAAGATCGAGGGTCCGAAGCTTTCTTT. V usage is TRBV4-1 and J usage is TRBJ1-1, with D hard to call. This CDR3 spans 13 amino acids. Trimming took 0 bases from V and 8 from J, leaving 10 bases between them. Germline lookup yields CDR1 MGHRA and CDR2 YSYEKL.

This clonotype was counted between two and nine times. This chain connects TRBV5-1 to TRBJ2-3, with TRBD2 matching over 8 bases. Trimming cost V 3 bases and J 2 bases; bases outside gene matches: 8. Germline loops: CDR1 SGHRS, CDR2 YFSETQ. CDR3 length: 16 amino acids. CDR3 amino acids: CASSSGKLAATDTQYF. The CDR3 nucleotides read TGCGCCAGCAGCTCTGGAAAACTAGCGGCCACAGATACGCAGTATTTT.

The J gene is TRBJ2-1, the V gene TRBV20-1; D is possibly TRBD1 (6 bases). There are 13 residues in the CDR3. The V gene's germline CDR1 is DFQATT and CDR2 SNEGSKA (reference sequence). CDR3 loop: CSGDGKTGNEQFF. DNA of the CDR3: TGCAGCGGGGACGGTAAAACAGGGAATGAGCAGTTCTTC.

This clonotype was seen many times. The chain combines TRBV15 with TRBJ1-5; D is possibly TRBD1 (5 bases). The germline V gene has CDR1 LNHNV and CDR2 YYDKDF (reference sequence). The V and J ends lost 0 bases and 4 bases respectively, with 7 bases between them. The CDR3 totals 14 residues. The CDR3 loop is CATSRDRGNQPQHF. The CDR3 nucleotides read TGTGCCACCAGCAGAGATAGGGGAAATCAGCCCCAGCATTTT.

The sample holds many counts of this clonotype. This chain uses TRBV5-1 with TRBJ1-1; a weak D match, TRBD1 (5 bases). The CDR3 extends over 15 amino acids. V lost 1 base and J lost 4, with 14 bases in between. Per germline, CDR1 SGHRS and CDR2 YFSETQ. This CDR3 is CASSLIGTDVTEAFF. The DNA for the CDR3 is TGCGCCAGCAGCTTGATTGGGACGGATGTCACTGAAGCTTTCTTT.

In this sample, this clonotype turned up many times. The V and J genes are TRBV5-1 and TRBJ2-1; a possible D gene is TRBD2 (5 bases). Germline CDR1 reads SGHRS; CDR2 reads YFSETQ. The ends were cut back, 0 bases at V and 5 bases at J, with 9 bases in the middle. The CDR3 runs to 14 residues. The chain's CDR3 is CASSLAGKDNEQFF. The CDR3 nucleotides are TGCGCCAGCAGCTTGGCCGGGAAAGACAATGAGCAGTTCTTC.

Only a few counts were recorded for this clonotype. CDR3 in amino acids: CASGTSGRITRSYNEQFF. In nucleotides, the CDR3 is TGTGCTAGTGGCACTAGCGGGAGAATTACACGCTCCTACAATGAGCAGTTCTTC. The chain carries TRBV12-5 and TRBJ2-1, with 11 nucleotides matching TRBD2. Germline CDR1 is LGHNT and CDR2 is FRNRAP. V dropped 6 bases and J dropped 0; count of bases not matched to a gene: 10. CDR3 length: 18 amino acids.

This clonotype showed up many times. The V and J genes are TRBV10-3 and TRBJ2-1; tentatively, D is TRBD1 (6 bases). V was clipped by 2 bases and J by 2 bases, with 16 bases between them. The V gene's germline CDR1 is ENHRY and CDR2 SYGVKD. The CDR3 runs 17 residues. The CDR3, as DNA: TGTGCCATCAGTGAGCCTGGTGGGGGCCGCACCTACAATGAGCAGTTCTTC. Translating gives CAISEPGGGRTYNEQFF.

This clonotype was seen many times. The rearrangement uses TRBV5-1 and TRBJ1-1, with 10 nucleotides matching TRBD1. Germline V CDR1 and CDR2: SGHRS, YFSETQ. The trim removed 3 bases at V and 8 bases at J, leaving 10 bases unmatched. CDR3 length equals 15 residues. CDR3 sequence (DNA): TGCGCCAGCAGCTCACTTGGACAGGGGGGACAAGAAGCTTTCTTT. Amino acids: CASSSLGQGGQEAFF.

This rearrangement joins TRBV2 to TRBJ1-5, with TRBD1 matching over 7 bases. J gave up 6 bases and V 2 bases, and 10 bases lay outside the gene matches. Per the germline V gene, CDR1 is SNHLY and CDR2 is FYNNEI. This CDR3 is built from 16 residues. The CDR3, as DNA: TGTGCCAGCAGTGAAAGGCCAGCTGCAGGGGGTCAGCCCCAGCATTTT. Translated, it gives CASSERPAAGGQPQHF.

This chain connects TRBV5-5 to TRBJ2-6; 7 nucleotides match TRBD1. The CDR3 has 18 residues. Per germline, CDR1 SGHKS and CDR2 YYEKEE (reference sequence). The ends lost 3 bases at V and 0 bases at J; junction bases unmatched: 9. The CDR3 DNA reads as TGTGCCAGCAGCTACGGACAGGTTATCGTCTCTGGGGCCAACGTCCTGACTTTC. Protein: CASSYGQVIVSGANVLTF.

This clonotype was counted many times. The chain links TRBV10-3 to TRBJ2-5; possible D gene TRBD2, 7 bases. The germline V gene encodes CDR1 ENHRY and CDR2 SYGVKD. Trimming took 3 bases from V and 2 from J, leaving 10 bases between them. There are 14 residues in the CDR3. DNA of the CDR3: TGTGCCATCAGTGATGGGGGGGCACAAGAGACCCAGTACTTC. Translating gives CAISDGGAQETQYF.

This clonotype was seen only a few times. The chain employs TRBV10-1 and TRBJ2-5; tentative D call: TRBD2 (5 bases). The CDR3 extends over 14 amino acids. CDR1 and CDR2 from the germline V gene are WNHNN and SYGVQD (reference sequence). The V end lost 6 bases, the J end lost 5 bases, and 16 bases lay between the germline ends. The CDR3 sequence: CASSRAIRGETQYF. DNA of the CDR3: TGCGCCAGCAGCCGCGCGATAAGAGGGGAGACCCAGTACTTC.

This clonotype has ten or more counts. The J gene is TRBJ2-1, the V gene TRBV20-1, with 11 bases matching TRBD2. The V and J ends lost 2 bases and 3 bases, in that order; junction bases with no gene match: 3. The CDR3 length is 15 residues. The V gene's germline CDR1 is DFQATT and CDR2 SNEGSKA (reference sequence). Here the CDR3 DNA reads TGCAGTGCTAGAATGACTAGCGGGATCTACAATGAGCAGTTCTTC. Encoded protein: CSARMTSGIYNEQFF.